The 10 T cell receptor beta chains listed next were all sequenced from one sample in a study of blood T cell repertoires in COVID-19 (TCRdb year 2020). Receptor amplification or capture employed the immunoSEQ multiplex PCR assay. The clones in this table, taken by TCRdb from immuneACCESS, are in-frame only. Not every clone is retained; where verified, under half of the shortfall comes from an unresolved V gene, and the cause of the rest is unknown. In all, the sample holds about 400,000 clones, and about 89% of those were seen once. 0.95% to 1.5% of the sample comes from the top ten. Material for sequencing was peripheral blood. These receptors were obtained from a man aged 40-49 years with acute or convalescent COVID-19.

V gene TRBV4-1 combines with J gene TRBJ2-7; D is possibly TRBD1 (6 bases). Germline loops: CDR1 MGHRA, CDR2 YSYEKL. V was shortened by 3 bases and J by 7 bases, with 22 bases between the two germline ends. The CDR3 covers 16 residues. CDR3 DNA sequence: TGCGCCAGCAGCCAGATGGACAGTAATTTGGGAGAAGAGCAGTACTTC. Residues: CASSQMDSNLGEEQYF.

The chain recombines TRBV25-1 with TRBJ1-2; D may be TRBD1 (6 bases). This CDR3 comprises 13 residues. Between the trimmed V and J ends, which lost 1 base and 8 bases, there was a span of 11 bases. Germline V gene lookup returns CDR1 MGHDK and CDR2 SYGVNS. The CDR3 DNA sequence: TGTGCCAGCAGTGAATCCAGGGACAAGGGCTACACCTTC. Translating gives CASSESRDKGYTF.

This sequence joins TRBV25-1 and TRBJ1-2; D is unclear. V lost 1 base and J 4 bases, leaving 10 bases between the germline ends. The germline V gene has CDR1 MGHDK and CDR2 SYGVNS. CDR3 length: 14 residues. CDR3 residues: CASSEFGVGYGYTF. In nucleotides, the CDR3 is TGTGCCAGCAGTGAATTCGGGGTTGGCTATGGCTACACCTTC.

The rearrangement uses TRBV28 and TRBJ2-1; D is unresolved. Germline V CDR1 and CDR2: MDHEN, SYDVKM. There are 17 residues in the CDR3. The V end was cut by 2 bases, the J end by 0 bases, with 14 bases between. The CDR3 spells CASSLPHYKSSYNEQFF. As DNA, the CDR3 is TGTGCCAGCAGTTTACCCCATTATAAGAGCTCCTACAATGAGCAGTTCTTC.

The V call is TRBV6-2 or TRBV6-3, the J call TRBJ1-5; D unresolved. Between the trimmed V and J ends, which lost 1 base and 2 bases, there was a span of 12 bases. CDR3 length: 16 amino acids. In germline, CDR1 is MNHEY, CDR2 SVGEGT. The CDR3 spells CASSYLGLIGNQPQHF. The CDR3 DNA reads TGTGCCAGCAGTTACTTGGGCCTGATAGGCAATCAGCCCCAGCATTTT.

In regard to this clone: Other DNA sequences in the same sample also yield this CDR3. The chain employs TRBV9 and TRBJ1-6; no clear D gene. Germline CDR1 is SGDLS and CDR2 is YYNGEE. V was clipped by 0 bases and J by 7 bases, with 11 bases between them. CDR3 length equals 15 residues. The chain's CDR3 is CASSVGGGGNSPLHF. The CDR3 nucleotides are TGTGCCAGCAGCGTAGGGGGAGGCGGAAATTCACCCCTCCACTTT.

The gene calls are TRBV29-1 and TRBJ1-2; the D is unclear. Trimming shortened V by 0 bases and J by 8 bases, and 13 bases separated the two germline ends. CDR1 SQVTM and CDR2 ANQGSEA come from the germline V gene. The CDR3 is made up of 13 amino acids. This CDR3 is CSVEDVLGGGYTF. As DNA, the CDR3 is TGCAGCGTTGAAGATGTCCTAGGAGGGGGCTACACCTTC.

The rearrangement uses TRBV4-1 and TRBJ1-4, with D perhaps matching TRBD1 (5 bases). Germline V lookup: CDR1 MGHRA, CDR2 YSYEKL. V was shortened by 4 bases and J by 8 bases, with 14 bases between the two germline ends. CDR3 size: 14 residues. CDR3 sequence: CASSPGRGEEKLFF. CDR3 nucleotide sequence: TGCGCCAGCAGCCCTGGGCGGGGGGAGGAAAAACTGTTTTTT.

There are a few counts of this clone. The V and J genes are TRBV7-9 and TRBJ1-1; D ambiguous. The germline V gene encodes CDR1 SEHNR and CDR2 FQNEAQ (reference sequence). The CDR3 is 15 residues long. V lost 2 bases, J lost 1 base, and 11 bases lay in between. The CDR3 coding sequence is TGTGCCAGCAGCTTAATCCCGAGGAGGAACACTGAAGCTTTCTTT. Protein product: CASSLIPRRNTEAFF.

The chain employs TRBV19 and TRBJ2-7; 9 bases match TRBD2. Germline values: CDR1 LNHDA, CDR2 SQIVND (reference sequence). The CDR3 length is 15 residues. V was pared by 6 bases and J by 3 bases, with 9 bases of the junction left unmatched. CDR3 nucleotides: TGTGCCAGTAGACCCGGAGCGGGAGGTATCTACGAGCAGTACTTC. Translating gives CASRPGAGGIYEQYF. Based on the CDR3 plus reference TRBV19 and TRBJ2-7, the full variable domain is DGGITQSPKYLFRKEGQNVTLSCEQNLNHDAMYWYRQDPGQGLRLIYYSQIVNDFQKGDIAEGYSVSREKKESFPLTVTSAQKNPTAFYLCASRPGAGGIYEQYFGPGTRLTVT.